The T cell receptor beta chain under discussion was sequenced for a study of OX40 agonist ivuxolimab in advanced cancers. Study overall: The patients' treatment was ivuxolimab, an agonistic anti-OX40 (CD134) antibody.

Points on this clone: Its antigen is undetermined.

Overall study findings and caveats: Fewer expanded clones were found on average in CD4+ than in CD8+ T cells. Normalized expansion of T-cell clones was also low for some nonresponders. In the 0.1-3.0 mg/kg groups, partial responders showed among the lowest expansion.

The assay was immunoSEQ multiplex PCR, and TCRdb's table has in-frame clones only and misses some. The repertoire holds fewer than 70,000 clones, with roughly nine tenths as singletons. Germline CDR1 LGHNT, CDR2 FRNRAP. CDR3 length: 12 amino acids. The chain is built from TRBV12-5 and TRBJ2-7, with D hard to call. The J call may not be correct, given that the DNA end is closer to TRBJ2-1. The source of this sequence is an adult with an advanced solid tumor such as melanoma, head and neck, liver or kidney cancer. The sample in question was CD4+ or CD8+ T cells sorted from blood, obtained in a trial of the OX40 agonist ivuxolimab. As DNA, the CDR3 is TGTGCTAGTGGTTTGGGAACCAATGAGCAGTTCTTC. It translates to CASGLGTNEQFF.